These 7 T cell receptor beta chains were all obtained from the same sample, sequenced in a study of spatial heterogeneity in lung cancer. Indicated time point: sample taken at primary tumor resection. Material for sequencing was whole RNA from tumor, nontumor lung or frozen PBMC, left unsorted. Via MiXCR, TCRdb re-called the 5' RACE reads, giving one row per CDR3 protein. This sample has about 36,000 distinct CDR3 sequences, with 4% to 6% found just once. The source material was PBMCs, sampled at surgery. The receptor source for this set is a female donor with early-stage non-small cell lung cancer.

This clonotype showed up just a few times. This chain connects TRBV5-1 to TRBJ2-3, with D possibly called TRBD1 or TRBD2 (5 bases each). This CDR3 region has 16 residues. V lost 3 bases to trimming and J lost 3 bases, with 17 bases between them. Per the germline V gene, CDR1 is SGHRS and CDR2 is YFSETQ. The CDR3 is CASSWSLRGETDTQYF. In nucleotides, the CDR3 is TGCGCCAGCAGCTGGTCCTTAAGGGGAGAAACAGATACGCAGTATTTT.

There are many counts of this clonotype. The chain employs TRBV19 and TRBJ2-1; D may correspond to TRBD1 or TRBD2 (5 bases each). V was trimmed by 5 bases and J by 0 bases, leaving 11 bases between them. The germline V gene encodes CDR1 LNHDA and CDR2 SQIVND (reference sequence). The CDR3 length is 15 residues. CDR3 nucleotides: TGTGCCAGTAGTGATCCGGGACGCTCCTACAATGAGCAGTTCTTC. This codes for CASSDPGRSYNEQFF.

This clonotype was seen a handful of times. V usage is TRBV12-3 or TRBV12-4 and J usage is TRBJ1-4; 7 nucleotides match TRBD1. Trimming removed 6 bases from V and 7 bases from J; junction bases left unmatched: 5. The CDR3 contains 13 residues. The CDR3 sequence: CASSLQGGEKLFF. The DNA for the CDR3 is TGTGCCAGCAGCCTGCAGGGGGGTGAAAAACTGTTTTTT.

There are many counts of this clonotype. V gene TRBV5-1 combines with J gene TRBJ1-1; D ambiguous. Germline V gene data show CDR1 as SGHRS and CDR2 as YFSETQ. The CDR3 extends over 14 amino acids. V was trimmed by 1 base and J by 0 bases, leaving 7 bases between them. The CDR3 loop is CASSLHTLNTEAFF. Written as DNA, the CDR3 is TGCGCCAGCAGCTTGCACACTTTGAACACTGAAGCTTTCTTT. Full variable domain (missing parts from reference TRBV5-1 and TRBJ1-1): KAGVTQTPRYLIKTRGQQVTLSCSPISGHRSVSWYQQTPGQGLQFLFEYFSETQRNKGNFPGRFSGRQFSNSRSEMNVSTLELGDSALYLCASSLHTLNTEAFFGQGTRLTVV.

This clonotype has ten or more counts. The chain couples TRBV4-2 to TRBJ1-4, with a weak D call TRBD1 (6 bases). Trimming left V 0 bases short and J 0 bases short, with 17 bases between. CDR1 and CDR2 from the germline V gene are LGHNA and YNFKEQ. This CDR3 has 19 residues. CDR3 sequence: CASSQDRLRQASTNEKLFF. The CDR3 bases are TGTGCCAGCAGCCAAGATCGGCTGCGACAGGCCTCAACTAATGAAAAACTGTTTTTT.

This clonotype was recorded at least ten times. The chain joins TRBV20-1 to TRBJ1-5; the match to TRBD1 covers 7 bases. The CDR3 is 15 amino acids. In germline, CDR1 is DFQATT, CDR2 SNEGSKA (reference sequence). J gave up 2 bases and V 3 bases, and 7 bases lay outside the gene matches. This CDR3 is CSARLSGGGNQPQHF. The CDR3 DNA reads TGCAGTGCTAGGTTGTCAGGGGGTGGCAATCAGCCCCAGCATTTT.

This clonotype occurred once. The chain combines TRBV20-1 with TRBJ2-3; 11 nucleotides align to TRBD2. This CDR3 contains 14 residues. Trimming took 5 bases from V and 3 from J; bases not matched to a gene: 4. CDR1 and CDR2 (germline): DFQATT, SNEGSKA (reference sequence). The CDR3 nucleotides read TGCAGTGCTCCGCGGACTAGCGGGACAGATACGCAGTATTTT. Translated, it gives CSAPRTSGTDTQYF.